The 6 T cell receptor beta chains in this list originate from one sample, sequenced in a study of cytomegalovirus exposure and HLA in healthy donors. This PCR relied on a set of 60 Vbeta primers and 13 Jbeta primers. Using immunoSEQ multiplex PCR, the repertoire was profiled, and TCRdb retains in-frame clones only, with some absent. The sample includes approximately 140,000 clones, 88% seen only once; the top ten take more than 0.5%. The sequenced material came from PBMCs. Every receptor here comes from a woman aged 40 to 50 in good health and CMV-seronegative.

The V call is TRBV18, the J call TRBJ2-5; D is possibly TRBD1 (5 bases). V was cut by 3 bases and J by 5 bases, with 10 bases left in between. CDR1 and CDR2 from the germline V gene are KGHSH and LQKENI. There are 13 residues in the CDR3. CDR3 protein: CASSPRQQETQYF. The DNA of the CDR3 is TGTGCCAGCTCACCCCGACAGCAGGAGACCCAGTACTTC.

The gene calls are TRBV7-9 and TRBJ1-4; D is unclear. Trimming removed 1 base from V and 7 bases from J, with 13 bases in between. Germline V gene data show CDR1 as SEHNR and CDR2 as FQNEAQ (reference sequence). There are 15 residues in the CDR3. This CDR3 reads CASSLVETDLEKLFF. Here the CDR3 DNA reads TGTGCCAGCAGCTTAGTCGAGACTGATCTTGAAAAACTGTTTTTT.

This chain joins TRBV11-3 and TRBJ1-3; a weak D match, TRBD1 (5 bases). The CDR3 is made up of 15 amino acids. Germline-derived CDR1 and CDR2 are SGHNT and YENEEA. V was shortened by 2 bases and J by 0 bases, with 8 bases between the two germline ends. The CDR3 sequence is CASSLWQGSGNTIYF. The DNA for the CDR3 is TGTGCCAGCAGCTTATGGCAGGGCTCTGGAAACACCATATATTTT.

The rearrangement uses TRBV28 and TRBJ2-3; 7 bases align to TRBD1. This CDR3 comprises 14 residues. The V segment lost 3 bases and the J segment 8 bases; nucleotides outside the gene matches: 8. Germline V gene lookup returns CDR1 MDHEN and CDR2 SYDVKM. CDR3 amino acids: CASSFWQGDGTQYF. The DNA of the CDR3 is TGTGCCAGCAGTTTTTGGCAGGGGGACGGTACGCAGTATTTT. The entire variable domain, with the rest obtained from reference TRBV28 and TRBJ2-3, is as follows: DVKVTQSSRYLVKRTGEKVFLECVQDMDHENMFWYRQDPGLGLRLIYFSYDVKMKEKGDIPEGYSVSREKKERFSLILESASTNQTSMYLCASSFWQGDGTQYFGPGTRLTVL.

This sequence joins TRBV10-3 and TRBJ2-1; maybe TRBD1 (6 bases). CDR1 is ENHRY and CDR2 is SYGVKD in the germline V gene. This CDR3 has 18 amino acids. The V gene lost 5 bases and the J gene lost 0 bases, with 20 bases spanning the gap. The CDR3 nucleotides are TGTGCCATCAGTCGGGCAGGGGCCGACAGTGGCTCCTACAATGAGCAGTTCTTC. It is translated as CAISRAGADSGSYNEQFF.

J is TRBJ1-5 and V is TRBV10-3; 9 bases line up with TRBD1. The germline gives CDR1 ENHRY, CDR2 SYGVKD. After removal of 5 bases from V and 6 bases from J, the junction contained 5 bases not matched to a gene. The CDR3 is 14 residues long. The CDR3 sequence: CAISSDRGTQPQHF. Written as DNA, the CDR3 is TGTGCCATCAGTTCGGACAGGGGAACTCAGCCCCAGCATTTT.